This TCR beta chain appears in the sequencing data of a study of blood T cells in healthy people across ages. Samples each had at least 6 micrograms of total RNA extracted. V lost 2 bases and J lost 4, with 9 bases in between. Germline-derived CDR1 and CDR2 are DFQATT and SNEGSKA (reference sequence). This CDR3 region has 12 residues. Combining a sample-barcoded 5' primer with a J-beta primer mix, a second PCR ran for about 6 to 12 cycles. Each CDR3 protein is one row after TCRdb ran MiXCR on the 5' RACE reads. Of roughly 1.7 million distinct CDR3 sequences in the sample, about 31% were seen once. This clonotype came up a few times.

This sequence joins TRBV20-1 and TRBJ2-7, with D uncertain. The receptor's source is a woman aged 30 to 39 in good health. The sequenced sample consisted of blood. The CDR3 is CSARRDWYEQYF. DNA of the CDR3: TGCAGTGCTAGACGAGATTGGTACGAGCAGTACTTC.